This TCR beta chain stems from a study of vaccination and CD4 T cells after COVID-19. Looking at the study overall: Sampling that followed vaccination took place a median approximately 72 days after dose two, within a range of 14 to 241. SARS-CoV-2, HCoV-NL63, HCoV-OC43 and HCoV-229E supplied the overlapping spike peptides used to stimulate cells.

The study, taken as a whole, reports: The median number of SARS-CoV-2-reactive clonotypes increased from around 20 to 38, a change that did not reach significance.

Treatment of the sample: approximately 11-day PBMC culture with coronavirus spike peptide pools or control peptides (ViraFEST assay). The study sequenced cultured CD4+ T cell DNA using the Oncomine TCR Beta short-read assay. It was from cultured CD4+ T cells that genomic DNA was extracted. MiXCR, applied by TCRdb to the PCR reads, yields one record per CDR3 protein. The table includes about 11,000 distinct CDR3 sequences, roughly half detected once. Trimming took 3 bases from V and 2 from J; bases not matched to a gene: 8. This CDR3 contains 16 residues. Germline-derived CDR1 and CDR2 are ENHRY and SYGVKD. Concerning this clonotype: Its antigen is undetermined.

Sample: CD4+ T cells from blood, cultured in vitro. The TCR was taken from a human donor who had recovered from COVID-19. The rearrangement uses TRBV10-3 and TRBJ2-3; 7 bases agree with TRBD1. DNA of the CDR3: TGTGCCATCAGTGAATTGAAGGGGGCCTTCACAGATACGCAGTATTTT. The encoded protein is CAISELKGAFTDTQYF.